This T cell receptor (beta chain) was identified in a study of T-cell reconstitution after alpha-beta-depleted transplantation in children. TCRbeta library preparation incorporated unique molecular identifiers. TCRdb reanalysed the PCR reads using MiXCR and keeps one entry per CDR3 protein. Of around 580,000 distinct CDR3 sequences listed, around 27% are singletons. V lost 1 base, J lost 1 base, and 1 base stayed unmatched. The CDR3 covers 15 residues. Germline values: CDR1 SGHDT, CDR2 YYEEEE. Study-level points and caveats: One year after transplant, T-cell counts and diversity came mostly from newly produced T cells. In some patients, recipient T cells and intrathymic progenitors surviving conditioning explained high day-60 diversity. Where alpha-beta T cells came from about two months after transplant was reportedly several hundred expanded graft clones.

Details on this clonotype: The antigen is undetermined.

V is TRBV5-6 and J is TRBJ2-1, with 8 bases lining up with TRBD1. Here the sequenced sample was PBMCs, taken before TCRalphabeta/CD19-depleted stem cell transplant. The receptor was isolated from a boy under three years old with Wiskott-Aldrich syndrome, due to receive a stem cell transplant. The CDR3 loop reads CASSLNRGSYNEQFF. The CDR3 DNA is TGTGCCAGCAGCTTGAACAGGGGGTCCTACAATGAGCAGTTCTTC.